The 3 T cell receptor beta chains reported below all come from one sample, sequenced in a study of T cells in localized non-small cell lung cancer. The table came from immunoSEQ multiplex PCR; TCRdb's copy has only in-frame clones and leaves some out. The sample carries under 12,000 clones, 90% to 95% recorded once. The sequences come from peripheral blood, collected before any cancer treatment. These receptors all stem from a male donor at least 60 years old with stage III lung adenocarcinoma.

This clone has more than one count but fewer than ten. The rearrangement uses TRBV7-3 and TRBJ2-2; 10 nucleotides agree with TRBD2. The CDR3 runs 16 residues. The germline gives CDR1 SGHTA, CDR2 FQGTGA. J was trimmed by 2 bases and V by 5 bases; bases with no gene match: 5. The CDR3 region is CASSASSGSNTGELFF. DNA for the CDR3: TGTGCCAGCAGCGCGTCTAGCGGGAGTAACACCGGGGAGCTGTTTTTT. Full variable domain (outside the CDR3, taken from reference TRBV7-3 and TRBJ2-2): GAGVSQTPSNKVTEKGKYVELRCDPISGHTALYWYRQSLGQGPEFLIYFQGTGAADDSGLPNDRFFAVRPEGSVSTLKIQRTERGDSAVYLCASSASSGSNTGELFFGEGSRLTVL.

The V gene is TRBV9, the J gene TRBJ2-2; TRBD2 is a possible D gene (6 bases). Trimming took 0 bases from V and 6 from J, leaving 6 bases between them. The CDR3 consists of 13 residues. Germline CDR1 and CDR2: SGDLS and YYNGEE. The CDR3 loop reads CASSVVAAGELFF. For the CDR3, the DNA is TGTGCCAGCAGCGTAGTAGCGGCCGGGGAGCTGTTTTTT. Full variable domain (remainder filled in from reference TRBV9 and TRBJ2-2): DSGVTQTPKHLITATGQRVTLRCSPRSGDLSVYWYQQSLDQGLQFLIQYYNGEERAKGNILERFSAQQFPDLHSELNLSSLELGDSALYFCASSVVAAGELFFGEGSRLTVL.

The rearrangement joins TRBV5-1 to TRBJ1-3; no clear D. This CDR3 region has 14 residues. The germline V gene encodes CDR1 SGHRS and CDR2 YFSETQ. V gave up 0 bases and J gave up 7 bases, with 11 bases separating them. The CDR3 nucleotides are TGCGCCAGCAGCTTGGTAGTTGGGGATAACACCATATATTTT. Its protein product is CASSLVVGDNTIYF.